This paragraph reports one T cell receptor (beta chain). The antigen remains undetermined. Trimming took off 6 bases at V and 5 bases at J, with 9 bases between the two ends. CDR1 and CDR2 from the germline V gene are DFQATT and SNEGSKA (reference sequence). This CDR3 contains 11 residues. This nonspecific control used anti-CD3/anti-CD28 bead stimulation of CD4+ T cells. Sorting selected CD4+ T cells upregulating both CD40 ligand and CD69. Anti-CD28/CD49d costimulation, CD40-blocking antibody and enfuvirtide were given to CD8-depleted PBMCs for approximately 18 hours. This sample is drawn from a study of persistence of HIV-infected CD4 T cells. Looking at the study overall: A larger, less memory-rich fraction responded to anti-CD3/anti-CD28 beads than to antigen.

Findings and caveats of the study: Degenerate expanded CDR3beta sequences were enriched among CMV- and Gag-responding cells. CMV- and Gag-responding cells had lower TCRbeta richness than CD3/CD28-responding cells.

The immunoSEQ assay was version 4, run in survey mode. Only in-frame clones appear in the TCRdb table, and some are missing; sequencing was by immunoSEQ multiplex PCR. The sample yields some 40,000 clones, 80% to 95% seen once. This receptor was taken from an adult man with HIV who was CMV-seropositive. The chain has TRBV20-1 and TRBJ2-3; no definite D call. The material sequenced was CD4+ T cells sorted from PBMCs after approximately 18-hour stimulation, taken from a patient who received antiretroviral therapy. The CDR3 here is CSATSGDTQYF. CDR3 in DNA: TGCAGTGCCACTTCTGGAGATACGCAGTATTTT.